This entry features one TCR beta chain sequence. The antigen is unknown. A second about 7 to 11 cycle PCR used barcoded and J-beta primers. A single record per CDR3 protein comes from TCRdb applying MiXCR to the 5' RACE reads. The profile shows 780,000 or so distinct CDR3 sequences, roughly 50% of them singletons. The V segment lost 1 base and the J segment 6 bases; nucleotides outside the gene matches: 5. The germline V gene has CDR1 MNHNS and CDR2 SASEGT. The CDR3 is 15 residues long. This sample is drawn from a study of blood T cells in healthy people across ages. Study results and limitations: Unknown donor CMV status possibly confounded expanded clonotype changes.

The chain is built from TRBV6-1 and TRBJ2-1, with 8 positions matching TRBD1. The receptor was derived from a man aged 80 or over in good health. The specimen was blood. The CDR3 nucleotides read TGTGCCAGCAGTGAAGGCCGGACAGGGATCAATGAGCAGTTCTTC. As protein: CASSEGRTGINEQFF.